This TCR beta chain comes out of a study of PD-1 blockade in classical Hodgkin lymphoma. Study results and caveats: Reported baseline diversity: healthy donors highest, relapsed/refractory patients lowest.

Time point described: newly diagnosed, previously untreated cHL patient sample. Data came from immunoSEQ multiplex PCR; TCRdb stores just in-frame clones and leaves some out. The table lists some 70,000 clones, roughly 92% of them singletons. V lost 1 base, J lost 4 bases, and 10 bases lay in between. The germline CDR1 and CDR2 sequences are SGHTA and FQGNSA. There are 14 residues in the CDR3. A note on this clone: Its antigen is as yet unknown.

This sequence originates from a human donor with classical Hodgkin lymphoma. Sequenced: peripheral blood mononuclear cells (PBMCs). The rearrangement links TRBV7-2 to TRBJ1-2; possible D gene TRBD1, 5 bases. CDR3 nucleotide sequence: TGTGCCAGCAGCTTAGACGGGACGGTCTATGGCTACACCTTC. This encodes CASSLDGTVYGYTF.